Listed below are T cell receptor beta chains from one sample, sequenced in a study of regulatory T cells in long-lasting Graves disease. TCRdb ran MiXCR on the multiplex PCR reads and lists one entry per CDR3 protein. Of hundreds of thousands of distinct CDR3 sequences in the sample, over 20% were seen once. Sequenced material: peripheral blood mononuclear cells (PBMCs), taken when the disease was refractory, from a patient treated with antithyroid drugs. The origin of the receptors is a female donor with Graves disease. CDR3s include the opening cysteine and the closing phenylalanine or tryptophan. The order of the fields is J gene, V gene, clone size, D gene, CDR3 protein, CDR3 DNA. D genes are given only for firm matches. Part of the rows lack a size; the others show once, few, many or a class for expanded clones.

>TRBJ2-7|TRBV7-8|NA|TRBD1
CASSPRGSGTGGHEQYF
TGTGCCAGCAGCCCAAGAGGGTCCGGGACAGGGGGCCACGAGCAGTACTTC
>TRBJ1-2|TRBV27|many|NA
CASSFGMGTDYGYTF
TGTGCCAGCAGTTTTGGAATGGGGACGGACTATGGCTACACCTTC
>TRBJ2-1|TRBV24-1|few|TRBD1
CATSAGGTGNYNEQFF
TGTGCCACCAGTGCGGGTGGGACAGGCAATTACAATGAGCAGTTCTTC
>TRBJ2-3|TRBV11-2|NA|NA
CAGRDTQYF
TGTGCCGGACGGGACACGCAGTATTTT
>TRBJ2-1|TRBV29-1|NA|NA
CSVESSGVQFF
TGCAGCGTTGAGTCTTCGGGGGTACAGTTCTTC
>TRBJ1-1|TRBV4-1|few|NA
CASSQTGLGDTEAFF
TGCGCCAGCAGCCAAACAGGGTTAGGGGACACTGAAGCTTTCTTT
>TRBJ2-1|TRBV20-1|NA|NA
CSASVSEQFF
TGCAGTGCTAGCGTGAGTGAGCAGTTCTTC
>TRBJ2-6|TRBV3-1|NA|TRBD2
CASSQKSGGSSGANVLTF
TGTGCCAGCAGCCAGAAAAGCGGGGGAAGCTCTGGGGCCAACGTCCTGACTTTC
>TRBJ2-1|TRBV20-1|NA|NA
CSATRDGSYNEQFF
TGCAGTGCAACGCGGGACGGGTCCTACAATGAGCAGTTCTTC
>TRBJ2-7|TRBV4-1|few|TRBD2
CASSQGLAGPNGIYEQYF
TGCGCCAGCAGCCAAGGCCTAGCGGGCCCCAACGGAATCTACGAGCAGTACTTC
>TRBJ2-7|TRBV20-1|NA|NA
CSATESPGRRNEQYF
TGCAGTGCTACAGAATCCCCGGGACGGAGGAACGAGCAGTACTTC
>TRBJ1-2|TRBV7-2|many|NA
CASSLTGTMYYGYTF
TGTGCCAGCAGCTTAACCGGGACGATGTACTATGGCTACACCTTC
>TRBJ1-1|TRBV5-1|many|NA
CASSLDGLNTEAFF
TGTGCCAGCAGCCTGGACGGATTGAACACTGAAGCTTTCTTT
>TRBJ2-2|TRBV5-1|NA|NA
CASSPPGGANTGELFF
TGCGCCAGCAGCCCCCCGGGCGGCGCGAACACCGGGGAGCTGTTTTTT
>TRBJ2-2|TRBV20-1|many|NA
CSAPDLLNTGELFF
TGCAGTGCGCCAGACCTCTTGAACACCGGGGAGCTGTTTTTT
>TRBJ2-4|TRBV20-1|many|TRBD1
CSAMTGGENIQYF
TGCAGTGCTATGACAGGGGGCGAAAACATTCAGTACTTC
>TRBJ2-4|TRBV29-1|many|TRBD2
CSATRSGGRADIQYF
TGCAGCGCTACCCGTTCGGGGGGGAGGGCCGACATTCAGTACTTC
>TRBJ2-1|TRBV19|NA|TRBD2
CASSIGTSANNEQFF
TGTGCCAGTAGTATCGGGACTAGCGCGAACAATGAGCAGTTCTTC
>TRBJ1-2|TRBV27|many|TRBD1
CASRSRDRVKGYTF
TGTGCCAGCAGAAGCCGGGACAGGGTTAAGGGCTACACCTTC
>TRBJ2-2|TRBV14|few|TRBD2
CASSQVTSGGELFF
TGTGCCAGCAGCCAAGTAACTAGCGGAGGGGAGCTGTTTTTT
>TRBJ2-7|TRBV28|many|NA
CASRAGGGGQGSYEQYF
TGTGCCAGCAGAGCGGGAGGTGGAGGACAGGGATCCTACGAGCAGTACTTC
>TRBJ1-2|TRBV28|many|TRBD1
CASSSTGGADGHYGYTF
TGTGCCAGCAGTTCAACAGGGGGCGCGGACGGTCACTATGGCTACACCTTC
>TRBJ2-2|TRBV19|few|NA
CASSHRTAGELFF
TGTGCCAGTAGTCACCGTACCGCCGGGGAGCTGTTTTTT
>TRBJ1-5|TRBV27|NA|TRBD1
CASSPTPTGSQPQHF
TGTGCCAGCAGTCCAACCCCGACAGGGAGTCAGCCCCAGCATTTT
>TRBJ1-5|TRBV28|NA|NA
CASNRYSNQPQHF
TGTGCCAGCAACAGGTATAGCAATCAGCCCCAGCATTTT
>TRBJ2-7|TRBV18|few|NA
CASSPPTPGYIYEQYF
TGTGCCAGCTCACCTCCTACTCCAGGGTATATCTACGAGCAGTACTTC
>TRBJ2-3|TRBV20-1|NA|NA
CSARTVTDTQYF
TGCAGTGCAAGGACAGTGACAGATACGCAGTATTTT
>TRBJ1-6|TRBV20-1|few|NA
CSVSDSSPTYNSPLHF
TGCAGTGTTTCAGACAGTTCCCCAACCTATAATTCACCCCTCCACTTT
>TRBJ1-4|TRBV28|NA|TRBD1
CASKRVGTANEKLFF
TGTGCCAGCAAAAGGGTAGGGACAGCGAATGAAAAACTGTTTTTT
>TRBJ1-2|TRBV28|many|TRBD1
CASRKPGQSMYGYTF
TGTGCCAGCAGAAAGCCGGGACAGAGTATGTATGGCTACACCTTC
>TRBJ2-7|TRBV6-2/TRBV6-3|many|NA
CASSYYTYEQYF
TGTGCCAGCAGTTATTACACCTACGAGCAGTACTTC
>TRBJ2-7|TRBV28|many|TRBD2
CASSSPRTSGYLVRF
TGTGCCAGCAGTTCACCCCGGACTAGCGGCTACCTTGTTAGGTTC
>TRBJ2-2|TRBV5-1|few|NA
CASSSYQIGTRFNGELFF
TGCGCCAGCAGCTCCTACCAAATCGGGACACGTTTTAACGGGGAGCTGTTTTTT
>TRBJ2-7|TRBV27|many|TRBD2
CASSETGASGYEQYF
TGTGCCAGCAGCGAAACCGGAGCTAGCGGCTACGAGCAGTACTTC
>TRBJ2-7|TRBV7-9|NA|TRBD2
CASSSASGRDPYEQYF
TGTGCCAGCAGCTCGGCTAGCGGGAGGGACCCCTACGAGCAGTACTTC
>TRBJ1-4|TRBV5-1|many|NA
CASRLGGFNEKLFF
TGCGCCAGCAGACTGGGAGGCTTTAATGAAAAACTGTTTTTT
>TRBJ2-7|TRBV7-2|few|NA
CASSFQSTGNEQYF
TGTGCCAGCAGCTTTCAAAGTACGGGGAACGAGCAGTACTTC
>TRBJ1-1|TRBV19|NA|NA
CASSIPNTEAFF
TGTGCCAGTAGTATTCCGAACACTGAAGCTTTCTTT
>TRBJ2-2|TRBV27|many|TRBD1
CASSVVQGSTGELFF
TGTGCCAGCAGTGTCGTACAGGGGAGCACCGGGGAGCTGTTTTTT
>TRBJ2-7|TRBV4-1|NA|TRBD1
CASSLTGGPISYEQYF
TGCGCCAGCAGCCTTACAGGGGGCCCTATCTCCTACGAGCAGTACTTC
>TRBJ1-2|TRBV6-1|many|NA
CAGTQGKNYGYTF
TGTGCCGGAACTCAGGGAAAGAACTATGGCTACACCTTC
>TRBJ2-5|TRBV7-9|NA|NA
CASSLAGGQQETQYF
TGTGCCAGCAGCTTAGCGGGTGGACAGCAAGAGACCCAGTACTTC
>TRBJ2-2|TRBV29-1|NA|NA
CSARMNTGELFF
TGCAGCGCCCGGATGAACACCGGGGAGCTGTTTTTT
>TRBJ2-7|TRBV18|NA|TRBD1
CASSQGQLSYEQYF
TGTGCCAGCTCACAGGGACAGCTCTCCTACGAGCAGTACTTC
>TRBJ1-6|TRBV15|NA|NA
CATSHSRSSYNSPLHF
TGTGCCACCAGCCACAGCCGGAGCTCCTATAATTCACCCCTCCACTTT
>TRBJ2-7|TRBV10-3|few|NA
CAIRTGEGAYEQYF
TGTGCCATCAGAACGGGAGAGGGGGCCTACGAGCAGTACTTC
>TRBJ2-7|TRBV25-1|NA|TRBD2
CASSESGAGGYEQYF
TGTGCCAGCAGTGAATCGGGAGCGGGAGGTTACGAGCAGTACTTC
>TRBJ2-7|TRBV6-2/TRBV6-3|NA|NA
CASSSNPGTYEQYF
TGTGCCAGCAGTTCAAATCCGGGAACCTACGAGCAGTACTTC
>TRBJ1-1|TRBV5-6|few|NA
CASSLGQNQAFF
TGTGCCAGCAGCTTAGGACAGAACCAAGCTTTCTTT
>TRBJ1-1|TRBV3-1|NA|NA
CASSRPPNGREALF
TGTGCCAGCAGCCGTCCGCCCAATGGTAGGGAAGCTCTCTTT
>TRBJ1-1|TRBV20-1|NA|TRBD1
CSAPRDRGLNTEAFF
TGCAGTGCTCCCCGGGACAGGGGGCTGAACACTGAAGCTTTCTTT
>TRBJ2-3|TRBV15|NA|NA
CATSRALVVTDTQYF
TGTGCCACCAGCAGAGCCCTAGTTGTCACAGATACGCAGTATTTT
>TRBJ2-5|TRBV6-5|many|NA
CASSYRPPGVEETQYF
TGTGCCAGCAGTTACCGTCCCCCTGGCGTAGAAGAGACCCAGTACTTC
>TRBJ2-1|TRBV20-1|few|NA
CSAPRAGDYNEQFF
TGCAGTGCCCCACGGGCAGGGGACTACAATGAGCAGTTCTTC
>TRBJ2-1|TRBV12-3/TRBV12-4|NA|NA
CASSSFGGQGGNEQFF
TGTGCCAGCAGCAGCTTCGGGGGGCAGGGAGGCAATGAGCAGTTCTTC
>TRBJ2-6|TRBV5-1|many|NA
CASSLAGGAGANVLTF
TGTGCCAGCAGCTTAGCCGGTGGGGCGGGGGCCAACGTCCTGACTTTC
>TRBJ1-3|TRBV19|NA|NA
CASIPRDRSGNTIYF
TGTGCCAGTATCCCTAGGGACCGCTCTGGAAACACCATATATTTT
>TRBJ2-7|TRBV27|many|NA
CASSSGATRLDYEQYF
TGTGCCAGCAGTTCTGGGGCCACAAGACTAGACTACGAGCAGTACTTC
>TRBJ1-1|TRBV5-1|many|NA
CASSLGGGNTEAFF
TGTGCCAGCAGCTTAGGAGGGGGGAACACTGAAGCTTTCTTT